A single sample gave rise to the 4 T cell receptor beta chains below, sequenced in a study of T cell responses to AZD1222 COVID-19 vaccine. Assay used: immunoSEQ multiplex PCR; TCRdb lists only in-frame clones, some missing. In the table there are over 100,000 clones, 80% to 90% of which are singletons. The specimen comprised peripheral blood, sampled on day 0 of AZD1222 vaccination. The receptors derive from an adult in good health.

The chain uses TRBV3-1 (or the pseudogene TRBV3-2) and TRBJ2-1, with 10 bases aligning to TRBD1. CDR3 length: 15 amino acids. The germline CDR1 and CDR2 sequences are LGHDT and YNNKEL (reference sequence). V shed 4 bases and J 7 bases; nucleotides not matched to a gene: 7. CDR3 protein: CASSPIRTGGNEQFF. The DNA of the CDR3 is TGTGCCAGCAGCCCAATAAGGACAGGGGGGAATGAGCAGTTCTTC.

The chain uses TRBV5-1 and TRBJ2-7; TRBD2 aligns across 9 bases. The length of the CDR3 is 14 residues. V lost 0 bases and J lost 7; bases outside the gene matches: 5. Germline V gives CDR1 SGHRS, CDR2 YFSETQ. CDR3 DNA sequence: TGCGCCAGCAGCTTGGGGCTAGCGGGATTAGAGCAGTACTTC. The encoded protein is CASSLGLAGLEQYF.

This chain joins TRBV7-9 and TRBJ2-5, with 11 bases identical to TRBD2. This CDR3 has 17 amino acids. Germline CDR1 reads SEHNR; CDR2 reads FQNEAQ (reference sequence). The V segment lost 3 bases and the J segment 4 bases; nucleotides outside the gene matches: 10. The CDR3 region has the DNA TGTGCCAGCAGCTTCACTAGCGGGAGTGGATCGTTAGAGACCCAGTACTTC. It codes for CASSFTSGSGSLETQYF.

V gene TRBV10-3 combines with J gene TRBJ1-6; the match to TRBD1 covers 10 bases. The CDR3 length is 24 residues. J was trimmed by 9 bases and V by 0 bases; bases with no gene match: 29. CDR1 and CDR2 from the germline V gene are ENHRY and SYGVKD. In DNA form, the CDR3 reads TGTGCCATCAGTGAGTCGGAGGGGGGTGGTCGCGGGACAGGGGCCCTCGTAGGAATTTCACCCCTCCACTTT. Translating gives CAISESEGGGRGTGALVGISPLHF.